The clone carrying this TCR beta chain has a count of ten or more. As yet, its antigen is unknown. The observed sequence ends 3 residues before the CDR3 terminus, with the missing tail filled in from the germline J gene. This entry comes from a study of T cell clonality in common variable immunodeficiency. Notes on the study in general: Patient heterogeneity in the CVID cohort limited correlations between repertoire features and clinical complications. Fewer deletions and N-nucleotide insertions were reportedly seen in common variable immunodeficiency TCR beta sequences.

Sequencing input was equivalent genomic DNA from CVID and controls. Only in-frame clones appear in the TCRdb table, and some are missing; sequencing was by immunoSEQ multiplex PCR. Reported are roughly 70,000 clones, none seen only once; the ten largest carry less than 2%. Trimming took 0 bases from V and 7 from J; bases not matched to a gene: 13. The CDR3 totals 17 residues. CDR1 and CDR2 from the germline V gene are SGHRS and YFSETQ. This rearrangement joins TRBV5-1 to TRBJ1-5, with TRBD1 matching 7 bases. The sequenced sample was peripheral blood mononuclear cells. The sequence came from a person aged 18 to 70 in good health. The DNA read from the CDR3 is TGCGCCAGCAGCTTGGGGGATCGGACAGGTGGTGGACAGCCC. Protein: CASSLGDRTGGGQP. From start to end, the CDR3 is CASSLGDRTGGGQPQHF.